This is a list of T cell receptor beta chains from one sample in a study of cytomegalovirus exposure and HLA in healthy donors. TCRdb keeps only in-frame clones here, not all; method: immunoSEQ multiplex PCR. The sample has 130,000 or so clones; the top ten hold 2.2%. Sequences were obtained from PBMCs. These receptors came from a woman younger than 30 in good health and CMV-seronegative. The CDR3 runs from the conserved cysteine through the conserved F or W. The D gene is left open where the match is weak.

D: TRBD2
J: TRBJ2-1
V: TRBV5-1
CDR3: CASTLAGGLWNEQFF
DNA: TGCGCCAGCACCCTAGCGGGAGGGCTTTGGAATGAGCAGTTCTTC

D: -
J: TRBJ1-3
V: TRBV27
CDR3: CASRNDRDSGNTIYF
DNA: TGTGCCAGCAGAAACGACAGAGACTCTGGAAACACCATATATTTT

D: -
J: TRBJ2-5
V: TRBV21-1
CDR3: CASRQREETQYF
DNA: TGTGCCAGCAGGCAGAGGGAAGAGACCCAGTACTTC

D: TRBD1
J: TRBJ1-2
V: TRBV5-1
CDR3: CASSLGGQGRF
DNA: TGCGCCAGCAGCTTGGGGGGACAGGGACGCTTC

D: TRBD2
J: TRBJ2-1
V: TRBV19
CDR3: CASSMGLAAYNEQFF
DNA: TGTGCCAGTAGTATGGGACTAGCGGCGTACAATGAGCAGTTCTTC

D: -
J: TRBJ1-5
V: TRBV2
CDR3: CASSEARQRSNQPQHF
DNA: TGTGCCAGCAGTGAAGCGCGACAGAGGAGCAATCAGCCCCAGCATTTT

D: -
J: TRBJ2-2
V: TRBV6-5
CDR3: CASSYSRGELFF
DNA: TGTGCCAGCAGTTACTCGCGAGGGGAGCTGTTTTTT

D: TRBD2
J: TRBJ2-1
V: TRBV19
CDR3: CASSMVREVDNEQFF
DNA: TGTGCCAGTAGTATGGTACGGGAGGTGGACAATGAGCAGTTCTTC

D: TRBD1
J: TRBJ1-5
V: TRBV27
CDR3: CASSSSWTGVMGQPQHF
DNA: TGTGCCAGCAGTTCGTCTTGGACAGGGGTTATGGGTCAGCCCCAGCATTTT

D: TRBD1
J: TRBJ2-1
V: TRBV7-9
CDR3: CASSSDRDANNEQFF
DNA: TGTGCCAGCAGCTCGGACAGGGATGCTAACAATGAGCAGTTCTTC

D: TRBD2
J: TRBJ2-3
V: TRBV5-1
CDR3: CASSIRGGLGADTQYF
DNA: TGCGCCAGCAGCATAAGGGGGGGACTAGGGGCAGATACGCAGTATTTT

D: -
J: TRBJ2-3
V: TRBV25-1
CDR3: CASRDWSTDTQYF
DNA: TGTGCCAGCAGGGACTGGAGCACAGATACGCAGTATTTT

D: TRBD2
J: TRBJ2-5
V: TRBV5-4
CDR3: CASNLERGGKETQYF
DNA: TGTGCCAGCAACCTAGAGCGGGGCGGAAAAGAGACCCAGTACTTC

D: -
J: TRBJ2-2
V: TRBV7-3
CDR3: CASSFYPGSGELFF
DNA: TGTGCCAGCAGCTTCTACCCGGGGTCCGGGGAGCTGTTTTTT

D: TRBD2
J: TRBJ2-7
V: TRBV5-1
CDR3: CASAPGTSGNYEQYF
DNA: TGCGCCAGCGCCCCCGGGACTAGCGGGAACTACGAGCAGTACTTC

D: -
J: TRBJ1-1
V: TRBV5-4
CDR3: CASSRTEGEAFF
DNA: TGTGCCAGCAGCCGGACGGAGGGAGAAGCTTTCTTT

D: TRBD2
J: TRBJ2-3
V: TRBV11-3
CDR3: CASSLGLAGGSDTQYF
DNA: TGTGCCAGCAGCTTAGGATTAGCGGGAGGTTCAGATACGCAGTATTTT

D: TRBD2
J: TRBJ2-4
V: TRBV5-4
CDR3: CASSLARGDKNIQYF
DNA: TGTGCCAGCAGCTTGGCTCGGGGGGATAAAAACATTCAGTACTTC

D: -
J: TRBJ2-5
V: TRBV11-2
CDR3: CASSLALSQETQYF
DNA: TGTGCCAGCAGCTTAGCGCTCAGCCAAGAGACCCAGTACTTC

D: TRBD2
J: TRBJ2-2
V: TRBV6-5
CDR3: CASRNPGLETGELFF
DNA: TGTGCCAGCAGGAACCCGGGACTAGAGACCGGGGAGCTGTTTTTT

D: TRBD1
J: TRBJ1-5
V: TRBV30
CDR3: CAWSKGTGIQPQHF
DNA: TGTGCCTGGAGTAAGGGGACAGGGATTCAGCCCCAGCATTTT

D: TRBD2
J: TRBJ2-3
V: TRBV5-1
CDR3: CASSLEPSGIIDNTDTQYF
DNA: TGCGCCAGCAGCTTGGAGCCTAGCGGGATAATCGATAACACAGATACGCAGTATTTT

D: -
J: TRBJ2-3
V: TRBV9
CDR3: CASSPEEGLSTDTQYF
DNA: TGTGCCAGCAGCCCAGAGGAGGGACTTAGCACAGATACGCAGTATTTT

D: TRBD1
J: TRBJ2-7
V: TRBV27
CDR3: CASRVTGPGAYEQYF
DNA: TGTGCCAGCAGGGTGACAGGGCCAGGGGCCTACGAGCAGTACTTC

D: -
J: TRBJ2-2
V: TRBV9
CDR3: CASSPPGGPGGLFF
DNA: TGTGCCAGCAGCCCCCCTGGTGGTCCCGGGGGGCTGTTTTTT

D: TRBD2
J: TRBJ2-1
V: TRBV7-2
CDR3: CASSLNFGLAGNNEQFF
DNA: TGTGCCAGCAGCTTAAATTTTGGACTAGCGGGTAACAATGAGCAGTTCTTC

D: TRBD2
J: TRBJ2-7
V: TRBV4-1
CDR3: CASSHGGGLAGYEQYF
DNA: TGCGCCAGCAGCCATGGTGGAGGACTAGCCGGGTACGAGCAGTACTTC

D: TRBD2
J: TRBJ2-7
V: TRBV5-4
CDR3: CAIISGRADEQYF
DNA: TGTGCCATCATTAGCGGGAGGGCCGACGAGCAGTACTTC